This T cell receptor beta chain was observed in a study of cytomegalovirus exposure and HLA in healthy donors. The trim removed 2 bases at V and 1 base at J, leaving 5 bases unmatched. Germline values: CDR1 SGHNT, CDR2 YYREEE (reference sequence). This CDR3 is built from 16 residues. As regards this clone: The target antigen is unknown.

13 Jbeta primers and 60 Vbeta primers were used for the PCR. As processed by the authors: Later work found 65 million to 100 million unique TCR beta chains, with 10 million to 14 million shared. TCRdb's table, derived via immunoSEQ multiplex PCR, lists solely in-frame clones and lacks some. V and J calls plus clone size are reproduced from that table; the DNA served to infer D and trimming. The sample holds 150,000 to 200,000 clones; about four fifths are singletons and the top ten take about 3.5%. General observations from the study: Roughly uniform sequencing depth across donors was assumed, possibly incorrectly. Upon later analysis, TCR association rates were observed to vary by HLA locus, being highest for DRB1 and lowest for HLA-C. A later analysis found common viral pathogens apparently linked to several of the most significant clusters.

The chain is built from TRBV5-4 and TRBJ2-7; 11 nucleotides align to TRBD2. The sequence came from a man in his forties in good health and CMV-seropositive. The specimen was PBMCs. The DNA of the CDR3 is TGTGCCAGCAGCTTCATAACTAGCGGGGGTTCCTACGAGCAGTACTTC. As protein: CASSFITSGGSYEQYF. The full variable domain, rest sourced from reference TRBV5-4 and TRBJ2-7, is ETGVTQSPTHLIKTRGQQVTLRCSSQSGHNTVSWYQQALGQGPQFIFQYYREEENGRGNFPPRFSGLQFPNYSSELNVNALELDDSALYLCASSFITSGGSYEQYFGPGTRLTVT.